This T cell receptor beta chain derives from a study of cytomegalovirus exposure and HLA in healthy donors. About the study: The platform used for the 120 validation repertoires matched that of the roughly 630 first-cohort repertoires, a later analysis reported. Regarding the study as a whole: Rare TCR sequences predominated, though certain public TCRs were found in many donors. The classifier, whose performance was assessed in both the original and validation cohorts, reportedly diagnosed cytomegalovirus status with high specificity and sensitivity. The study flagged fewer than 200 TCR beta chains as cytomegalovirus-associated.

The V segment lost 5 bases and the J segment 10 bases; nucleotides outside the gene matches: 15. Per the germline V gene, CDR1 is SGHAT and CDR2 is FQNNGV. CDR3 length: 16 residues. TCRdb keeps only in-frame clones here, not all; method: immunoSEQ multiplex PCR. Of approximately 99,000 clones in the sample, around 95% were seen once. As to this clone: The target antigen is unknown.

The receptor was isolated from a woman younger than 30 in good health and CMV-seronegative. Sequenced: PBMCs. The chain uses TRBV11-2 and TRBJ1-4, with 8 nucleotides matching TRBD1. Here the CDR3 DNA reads TGTGCCAGCAGCCCACGTCGGACAGGGTGGGAAAGAAAACTGTTTTTT. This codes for CASSPRRTGWERKLFF.